These 16 T cell receptor beta chains came from one sample sequenced in a study of blood T cell repertoires in COVID-19. Sequenced by immunoSEQ multiplex PCR; TCRdb stores in-frame clones only, minus some. The data hold about 140,000 clones, with around 88% observed a single time. The sequenced sample consisted of peripheral blood. The source is a human donor in a cohort sampled during active COVID-19.

This chain uses TRBV11-3 with TRBJ2-3, with 15 bases lining up with TRBD2. The CDR3 length is 17 residues. V shed 4 bases and J 3 bases; nucleotides not matched to a gene: 5. CDR1 and CDR2 (germline): SGHNT, YENEEA. CDR3 amino acids: CASSWGLAGGVTDTQYF. The CDR3 bases are TGTGCCAGCAGCTGGGGACTAGCGGGAGGAGTTACAGATACGCAGTATTTT.

The chain uses TRBV3-1 (or the pseudogene TRBV3-2) and TRBJ2-1, with 7 bases fitting TRBD1. The CDR3 length is 14 residues. Germline-derived CDR1 and CDR2 are LGHDT and YNNKEL (reference sequence). The ends lost 4 bases at V and 3 bases at J; junction bases unmatched: 3. This CDR3 reads CASSRGQLYNEQFF. CDR3 DNA sequence: TGTGCCAGCAGCCGGGGACAGCTCTACAATGAGCAGTTCTTC.

The chain has TRBV2 and TRBJ2-7, with D perhaps TRBD1 (6 bases). The CDR3 sequence is 16 residues long. Germline V gives CDR1 SNHLY, CDR2 FYNNEI. Trimming removed 6 bases from V and 0 bases from J, with 18 bases in between. CDR3 region: CASRETRQASSYEQYF. The DNA of the CDR3 is TGTGCCAGCAGAGAGACTCGACAGGCCTCCTCCTACGAGCAGTACTTC.

This chain connects TRBV6-1 to TRBJ1-4, with a possible D match to TRBD1 (6 bases). The CDR3 has 16 residues. Trimming pared 4 bases from V and 5 bases from J, leaving 17 bases between. Germline CDR1 and CDR2: MNHNS and SASEGT. The DNA for the CDR3 is TGTGCCAGCAGTGCTATTAGGGGGAGAGAAAATGAAAAACTGTTTTTT. Translated: CASSAIRGRENEKLFF.

The chain employs TRBV7-3 and TRBJ2-3; no clear D gene. V was trimmed by 8 bases and J by 3 bases, leaving 12 bases between them. This CDR3 region has 13 residues. The germline CDR1 and CDR2 sequences are SGHTA and FQGTGA. CDR3 bases: TGTGCCAGCCGCTCGGGTGGTACAGATACGCAGTATTTT. Translation gives CASRSGGTDTQYF.

J is TRBJ1-1 and V is TRBV11-3; TRBD1 is a possible D gene (6 bases). The germline V and J ends were trimmed by 5 bases and 7 bases, with 8 bases remaining between them. Germline-derived CDR1 and CDR2 are SGHNT and YENEEA. This CDR3 is 11 amino acids long. The chain's CDR3 is CASSRTVEAFF. CDR3 DNA sequence: TGTGCCAGCAGCCGGACAGTTGAAGCTTTCTTT. The full variable domain, rest sourced from reference TRBV11-3 and TRBJ1-1, is EAGVVQSPRYKIIEKKQPVAFWCNPISGHNTLYWYLQNLGQGPELLIRYENEEAVDDSQLPKDRFSAERLKGVDSTLKIQPAELGDSAVYLCASSRTVEAFFGQGTRLTVV.

The rearrangement joins TRBV23-1 to TRBJ2-7, with 10 bases matching TRBD2. TRBV23-1 is known as an ORF, though its function is uncertain. V was pared by 3 bases and J by 2 bases, with 4 bases of the junction left unmatched. The CDR3 runs 15 residues. This CDR3 reads CASSQGLARTYEQYF. Written as DNA, the CDR3 is TGCGCCAGCAGTCAGGGACTAGCGCGAACCTACGAGCAGTACTTC.

In DNA form, the CDR3 reads TGTGCCAGCAGTCTTACACAGGGGGCGGGGAACACTGAAGCTTTCTTT. Translated, it gives CASSLTQGAGNTEAFF. The chain links TRBV28 to TRBJ1-1; TRBD1 agrees at 9 bases. The CDR3 runs 16 residues. V was clipped by 5 bases and J by 1 base; unmatched bases: 8. Germline CDR1 and CDR2: MDHEN and SYDVKM.

The chain recombines TRBV27 with TRBJ1-2, with a possible D match to TRBD1 (6 bases). The length of the CDR3 is 13 residues. Germline CDR1 and CDR2: MNHEY and SMNVEV (reference sequence). V was pared by 6 bases and J by 2 bases, with 10 bases between. The CDR3 loop reads CASSRRGNYGYTF. The CDR3 DNA sequence: TGTGCCAGCAGCCGAAGGGGGAACTATGGCTACACCTTC.

The genes are TRBV12-3 or TRBV12-4 and TRBJ2-1, with a tentative D call TRBD1 (6 bases). With 6 bases removed from V and 0 bases from J, the gap between germline ends came to 6 bases. CDR3 size: 13 residues. The DNA for the CDR3 is TGTGCCAGCAGGGACAGCTCCTACAATGAGCAGTTCTTC. Protein sequence: CASRDSSYNEQFF.

The V gene is TRBV27, the J gene TRBJ1-5; unclear D gene. This CDR3 is 16 amino acids long. Trimming shortened V by 5 bases and J by 1 base, and 15 bases separated the two germline ends. Germline CDR1 is MNHEY and CDR2 is SMNVEV (reference sequence). This chain's CDR3 is CASSLRLGLSNQPQHF. As DNA, the CDR3 is TGTGCCAGCAGTCTCAGGTTAGGTTTGAGCAATCAGCCCCAGCATTTT.

The chain carries TRBV2 and TRBJ2-3; TRBD1 aligns across 7 bases. CDR3 length equals 14 residues. The trim removed 6 bases at V and 5 bases at J, leaving 8 bases unmatched. Germline CDR1 is SNHLY and CDR2 is FYNNEI. The CDR3 DNA sequence: TGTGCCAGCAGCTACCGTACAGGGGAAGATACGCAGTATTTT. Protein product: CASSYRTGEDTQYF.

V and J are TRBV12-1 and TRBJ1-4; the D call in the table, TRBD1, was not verified against the DNA. TRBV12-1 is listed as a pseudogene. The CDR3 has 17 residues. This CDR3 reads CASSFKGQGEHGEKLFF. DNA for the CDR3: TGTGCCAGCAGCTTTAAGGGACAGGGCGAGCATGGGGAAAAACTGTTTTTT.

This chain links TRBV2 with TRBJ2-7, with 7 bases aligning to TRBD1. Germline values: CDR1 SNHLY, CDR2 FYNNEI. The ends lost 1 base at V and 3 bases at J; junction bases unmatched: 9. CDR3 length equals 16 residues. DNA for the CDR3: TGTGCCAGCAGTGAAGTGTACGACAGGGTAAACTACGAGCAGTACTTC. This translates into CASSEVYDRVNYEQYF.

The chain links TRBV28 to TRBJ1-1, with 9 bases matching TRBD1. The CDR3 has 15 residues. Trimming took 7 bases from V and 6 from J; bases not matched to a gene: 12. From germline, CDR1 is MDHEN and CDR2 SYDVKM. CDR3 sequence (DNA): TGTGCCAGCAATCTTCCGGGACAGGGATGGGCTGAAGCTTTCTTT. Translating it yields CASNLPGQGWAEAFF.

This chain connects TRBV2 to TRBJ2-5, with a weak D call TRBD2 (5 bases). The CDR3 is 13 amino acids. V was clipped by 7 bases and J by 1 base, with 10 bases between them. Germline CDR1 SNHLY, CDR2 FYNNEI. The CDR3 region has the DNA TGTGCCAGCAAGAGGGCCGCCCAAGAGACCCAGTACTTC. Its translation is CASKRAAQETQYF.